This is a list of T cell receptor beta chains from one sample in a study of Graves' ophthalmopathy and Graves' hyperthyroidism. MiXCR was run by TCRdb on the multiplex PCR reads, yielding one entry per CDR3 protein. This table has hundreds of thousands of distinct CDR3 sequences, under 25% appearing once. The sample was peripheral blood. Receptors were obtained from a woman aged 18-29 years with stable Graves' hyperthyroidism. The CDR3 runs from the conserved cysteine through the conserved F or W. A D gene is named only where the DNA matches it firmly. The listing skips clone size in some rows; elsewhere it reads once, few, many or a size class.

DNA | CDR3 | V | D | size | J
TGTGCCAGCAGTCCTTGGGGGGGGCGAACTGAAGCTTTCTTT | CASSPWGGRTEAFF | TRBV6-1 | NA | many | TRBJ1-1
TGTGCCAGCTCACCACTCGGGGGAGAGGGCAATCAGCCCCAGCATTTT | CASSPLGGEGNQPQHF | TRBV18 | NA | few | TRBJ1-5
TGTGCCAGCAGCTGGACTAGCGGGAGGTCGACCGGGGAGCTGTTTTTT | CASSWTSGRSTGELFF | TRBV5-5 | TRBD2 | few | TRBJ2-2
TGTGCCAGCTCACCACAAAGGGGTTCGGACACTGAAGCTTTCTTT | CASSPQRGSDTEAFF | TRBV18 | NA | many | TRBJ1-1
TGTGCCAGCAGCCCGGGTCCAGGGACGGTGAACACTGAAGCTTTCTTT | CASSPGPGTVNTEAFF | TRBV11-1 | NA | NA | TRBJ1-1
TGTGCCAGCAGTTACGACAGGGGGCAGCTGTTTTTT | CASSYDRGQLFF | TRBV6-5 | TRBD1 | many | TRBJ2-2
TGTGCCAGCAGGACAGGTGTGAACACTGAAGCTTTCTTT | CASRTGVNTEAFF | TRBV12-3/TRBV12-4 | NA | NA | TRBJ1-1
TGTGCCAGCTCACCAAAGAAGACTAGCTCCTCCTACGAGCAGTACTTC | CASSPKKTSSSYEQYF | TRBV18 | TRBD2 | once | TRBJ2-7
TGCAGCGTTGAAGCAGGGGGCTATGGCTACACCTTC | CSVEAGGYGYTF | TRBV29-1 | TRBD1 | many | TRBJ1-2
TGTGCCAGCAGTACACTTGGACAGGGGGGCGGAAGGTTC | CASSTLGQGGGRF | TRBV2 | TRBD1 | many | TRBJ2-5
TGTGCCAGCACCTTCGGGGGGAGTAGTCAAGAGACCCAGTACTTC | CASTFGGSSQETQYF | TRBV6-1 | TRBD2 | many | TRBJ2-5
TGCGCCAGCAGCGCGGGACAGAACACCGGGGAGCTGTTTTTT | CASSAGQNTGELFF | TRBV5-1 | NA | many | TRBJ2-2
TGTGCCAGCAGAAGGACAGGGACTTTGACCTACGAGCAGTACTTC | CASRRTGTLTYEQYF | TRBV6-1 | TRBD1 | many | TRBJ2-7
TGTGCCAGCAGCCCCTACCTGGACTCAATGGGGGAGCAGTACTTC | CASSPYLDSMGEQYF | TRBV7-8 | NA | many | TRBJ2-7
TGTGCCACCAGTGAGACTAGCGGGAGTTTCACCGGGGAGCTGTTTTTT | CATSETSGSFTGELFF | TRBV2 | TRBD2 | NA | TRBJ2-2
TGTGCCAGCAGTCCGGAGAGCGCACTCCTCTACGAGCAGTACTTC | CASSPESALLYEQYF | TRBV6-1 | NA | NA | TRBJ2-7
TGCAGCTTCCGAGCCCTCGCCTTTACCGAAGCTTTCTTT | CSFRALAFTEAFF | TRBV20-1 | NA | many | TRBJ1-1
TGTGCCTGGGGGAGAACTAGCGGGAGAGATACGCAGTATTTT | CAWGRTSGRDTQYF | TRBV30 | TRBD2 | NA | TRBJ2-3
TGTGCCAGCAGTGATAAGGTGAAACTCTCCTACGAGCAGTACTTC | CASSDKVKLSYEQYF | TRBV6-1 | NA | many | TRBJ2-7
TGTGCCAGCAGCGCCACCGGGCAGGGGGCCTTCACTGAAGCTTTCTTT | CASSATGQGAFTEAFF | TRBV9 | TRBD1 | many | TRBJ1-1
TGCGCCAGCAGTCCTAGCGGGAGGGCCGAGCAGTACTTC | CASSPSGRAEQYF | TRBV4-1 | TRBD2 | many | TRBJ2-7
TGCAGCGTTGAAGCGGTAGAGACCCAGTACTTC | CSVEAVETQYF | TRBV29-1 | NA | NA | TRBJ2-5
TGTGCCAGCATAGAGGACAGTTACTACGAGCAGTACTTC | CASIEDSYYEQYF | TRBV12-3/TRBV12-4 | NA | NA | TRBJ2-7
TGCAGCGTTGTTCCCTTGGAAACTGAAGCTTTCTTT | CSVVPLETEAFF | TRBV29-1 | NA | NA | TRBJ1-1
TGCAGTGCTCCCCGGGCAGGGACAGGGGGTTACGAGCAGTACTTC | CSAPRAGTGGYEQYF | TRBV20-1 | TRBD1 | NA | TRBJ2-7
TGCAGTGCTAGGCCCCCCTATCAAGAGACCCAGTACTTC | CSARPPYQETQYF | TRBV20-1 | NA | many | TRBJ2-5
TGTGCCAGCAGTGAAAACTGGGACGCGAACACTGAAGCTTTCTTT | CASSENWDANTEAFF | TRBV6-4 | NA | many | TRBJ1-1
TGTGCCAGCAGTTACAGGACGCGTGAAGCTTTCTTT | CASSYRTREAFF | TRBV12-3/TRBV12-4 | NA | many | TRBJ1-1
TGCGCCAGCAGCTTGGCCAAGGGGCGCAGAAAGACCCAGTACTTC | CASSLAKGRRKTQYF | TRBV5-1 | NA | NA | TRBJ2-5